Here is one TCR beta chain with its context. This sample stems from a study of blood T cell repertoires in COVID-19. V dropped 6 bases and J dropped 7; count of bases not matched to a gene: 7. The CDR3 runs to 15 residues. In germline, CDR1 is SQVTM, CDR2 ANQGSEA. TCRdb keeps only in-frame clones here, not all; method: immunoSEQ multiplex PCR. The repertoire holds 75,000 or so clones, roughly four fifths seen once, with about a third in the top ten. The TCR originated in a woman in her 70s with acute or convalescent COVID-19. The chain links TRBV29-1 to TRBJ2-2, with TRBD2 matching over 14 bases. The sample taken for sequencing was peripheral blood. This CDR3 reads CSVGLAGGSGGELFF. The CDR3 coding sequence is TGCAGCGTAGGACTAGCGGGAGGATCGGGCGGGGAGCTGTTTTTT.